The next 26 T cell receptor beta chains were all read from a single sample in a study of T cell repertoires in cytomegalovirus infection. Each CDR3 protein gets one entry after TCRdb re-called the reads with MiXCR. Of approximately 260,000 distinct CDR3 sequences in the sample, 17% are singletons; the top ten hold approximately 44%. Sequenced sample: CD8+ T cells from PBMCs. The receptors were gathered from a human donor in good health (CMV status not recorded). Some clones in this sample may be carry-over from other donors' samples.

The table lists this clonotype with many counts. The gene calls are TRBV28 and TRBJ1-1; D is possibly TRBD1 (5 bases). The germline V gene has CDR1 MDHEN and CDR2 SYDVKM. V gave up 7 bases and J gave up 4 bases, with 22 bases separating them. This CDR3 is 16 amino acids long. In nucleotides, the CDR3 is TGTGCCAGCAACCAGTTTGGCCAGGGCCCGGGCACTGAAGCTTTCTTT. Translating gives CASNQFGQGPGTEAFF.

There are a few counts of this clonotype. CDR3 sequence (DNA): TGCGCCAGCAGCCAAGGGACCCGGACAGTTGAGATTGGCTACACCTTC. This encodes CASSQGTRTVEIGYTF. The chain employs TRBV4-1 and TRBJ1-2; D might be TRBD1 (6 bases). Germline CDR1 is MGHRA and CDR2 is YSYEKL. The CDR3 has 16 amino acids. V lost 1 base and J lost 7, with 19 bases in between.

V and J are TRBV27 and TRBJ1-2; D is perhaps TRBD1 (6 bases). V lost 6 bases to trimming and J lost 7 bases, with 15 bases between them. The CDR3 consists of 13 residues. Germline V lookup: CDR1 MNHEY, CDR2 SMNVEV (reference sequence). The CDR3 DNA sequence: TGTGCCAGCAGCCTTCAGGGGTTAAGTGGCTACACCTTC. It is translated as CASSLQGLSGYTF.

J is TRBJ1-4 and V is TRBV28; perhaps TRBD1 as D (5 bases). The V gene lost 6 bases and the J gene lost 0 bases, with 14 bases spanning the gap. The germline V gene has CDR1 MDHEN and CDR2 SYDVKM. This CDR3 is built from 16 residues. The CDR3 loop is CASRGDSDATNEKLFF. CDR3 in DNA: TGTGCCAGCAGAGGGGATTCGGATGCAACTAATGAAAAACTGTTTTTT.

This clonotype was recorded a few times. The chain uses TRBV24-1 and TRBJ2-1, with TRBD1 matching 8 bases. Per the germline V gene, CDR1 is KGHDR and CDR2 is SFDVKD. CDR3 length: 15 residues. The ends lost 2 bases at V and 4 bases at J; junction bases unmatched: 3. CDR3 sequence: CATSDWTGLYNEQFF. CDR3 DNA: TGTGCCACCAGTGATTGGACAGGGTTATACAATGAGCAGTTCTTC.

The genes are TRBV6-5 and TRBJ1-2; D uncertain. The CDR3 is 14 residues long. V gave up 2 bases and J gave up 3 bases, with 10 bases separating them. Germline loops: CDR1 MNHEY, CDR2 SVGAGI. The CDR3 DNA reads TGTGCCAGCAGTTACGGCCTTACAGACTATGGCTACACCTTC. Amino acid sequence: CASSYGLTDYGYTF.

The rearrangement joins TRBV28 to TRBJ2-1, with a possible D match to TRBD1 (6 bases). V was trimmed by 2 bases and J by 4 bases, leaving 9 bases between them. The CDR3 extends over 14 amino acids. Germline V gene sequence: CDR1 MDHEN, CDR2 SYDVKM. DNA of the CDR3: TGTGCCAGCAGTTTACAGGACAGTTACAATGAGCAGTTCTTC. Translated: CASSLQDSYNEQFF. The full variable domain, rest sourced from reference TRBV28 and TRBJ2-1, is DVKVTQSSRYLVKRTGEKVFLECVQDMDHENMFWYRQDPGLGLRLIYFSYDVKMKEKGDIPEGYSVSREKKERFSLILESASTNQTSMYLCASSLQDSYNEQFFGPGTRLTVL.

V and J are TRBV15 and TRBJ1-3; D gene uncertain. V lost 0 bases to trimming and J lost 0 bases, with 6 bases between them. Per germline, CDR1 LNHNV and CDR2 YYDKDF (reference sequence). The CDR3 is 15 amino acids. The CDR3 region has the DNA TGTGCCACCAGCAGAGATCAGCTCTCTGGAAACACCATATATTTT. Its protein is CATSRDQLSGNTIYF.

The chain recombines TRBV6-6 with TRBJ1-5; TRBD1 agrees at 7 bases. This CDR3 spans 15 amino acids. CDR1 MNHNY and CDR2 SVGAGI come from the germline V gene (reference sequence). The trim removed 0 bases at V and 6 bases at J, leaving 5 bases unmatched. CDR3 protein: CASSYSGTDVQPQHF. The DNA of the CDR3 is TGTGCCAGCAGTTACTCGGGGACAGACGTTCAGCCCCAGCATTTT.

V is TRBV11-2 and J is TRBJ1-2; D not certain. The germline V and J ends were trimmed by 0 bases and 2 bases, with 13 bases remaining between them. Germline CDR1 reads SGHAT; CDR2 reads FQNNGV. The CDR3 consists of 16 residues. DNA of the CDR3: TGTGCCAGCAGCTTAGATAACGTCGGATGGAACTATGGCTACACCTTC. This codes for CASSLDNVGWNYGYTF. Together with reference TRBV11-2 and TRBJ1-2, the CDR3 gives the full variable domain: EAGVAQSPRYKIIEKRQSVAFWCNPISGHATLYWYQQILGQGPKLLIQFQNNGVVDDSQLPKDRFSAERLKGVDSTLKIQPAKLEDSAVYLCASSLDNVGWNYGYTFGSGTRLTVV.

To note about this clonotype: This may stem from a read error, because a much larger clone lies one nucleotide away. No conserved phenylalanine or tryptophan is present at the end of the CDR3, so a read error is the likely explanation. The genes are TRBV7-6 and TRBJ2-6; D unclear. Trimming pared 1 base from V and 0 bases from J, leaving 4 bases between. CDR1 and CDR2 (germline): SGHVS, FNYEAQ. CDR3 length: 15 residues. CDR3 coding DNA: TGTGCCAGCAGCTTAGAGGTCTCTGGGGCCAACGTCCTGACTTCC. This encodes CASSLEVSGANVLTS.

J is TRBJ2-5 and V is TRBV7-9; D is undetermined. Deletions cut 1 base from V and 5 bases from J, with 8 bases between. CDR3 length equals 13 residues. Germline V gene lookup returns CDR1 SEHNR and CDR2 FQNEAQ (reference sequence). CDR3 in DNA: TGTGCCAGCAGCTTAGAGGTTGGGGAGACCCAGTACTTC. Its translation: CASSLEVGETQYF.

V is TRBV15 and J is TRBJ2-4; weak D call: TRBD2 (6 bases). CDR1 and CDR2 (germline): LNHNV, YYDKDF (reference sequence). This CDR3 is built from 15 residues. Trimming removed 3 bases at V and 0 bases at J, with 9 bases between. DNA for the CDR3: TGTGCCACCAGCAGCCGGGGACTAGCCAAAAACATTCAGTACTTC. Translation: CATSSRGLAKNIQYF.

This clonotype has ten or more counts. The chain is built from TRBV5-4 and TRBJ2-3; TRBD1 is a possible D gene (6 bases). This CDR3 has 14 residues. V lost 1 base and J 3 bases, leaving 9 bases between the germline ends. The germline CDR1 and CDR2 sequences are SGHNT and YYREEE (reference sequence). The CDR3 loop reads CASSLRGKTDTQYF. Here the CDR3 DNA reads TGTGCCAGCAGCTTGAGGGGGAAAACAGATACGCAGTATTTT. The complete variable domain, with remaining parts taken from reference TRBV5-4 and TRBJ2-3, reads ETGVTQSPTHLIKTRGQQVTLRCSSQSGHNTVSWYQQALGQGPQFIFQYYREEENGRGNFPPRFSGLQFPNYSSELNVNALELDDSALYLCASSLRGKTDTQYFGPGTRLTVL.

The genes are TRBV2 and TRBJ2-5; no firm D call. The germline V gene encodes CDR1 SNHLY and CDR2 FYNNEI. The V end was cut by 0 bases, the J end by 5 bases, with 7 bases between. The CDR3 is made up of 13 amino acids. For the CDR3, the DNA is TGTGCCAGCAGTGAAGCCCCGGGCGAGACCCAGTACTTC. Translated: CASSEAPGETQYF. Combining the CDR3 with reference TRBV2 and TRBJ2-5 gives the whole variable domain EPEVTQTPSHQVTQMGQEVILRCVPISNHLYFYWYRQILGQKVEFLVSFYNNEISEKSEIFDDQFSVERPDGSNFTLKIRSTKLEDSAMYFCASSEAPGETQYFGPGTRLLVL.

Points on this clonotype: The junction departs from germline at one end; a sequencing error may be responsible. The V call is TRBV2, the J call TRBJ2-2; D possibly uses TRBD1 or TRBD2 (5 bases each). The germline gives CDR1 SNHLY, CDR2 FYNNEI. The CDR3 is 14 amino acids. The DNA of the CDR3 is TGTGCCAGCAGTGACCCAGGGAGTACCGAGGAGCTGTTTTTT. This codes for CASSDPGSTEELFF.

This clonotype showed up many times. This chain's CDR3 is CASSLGRSSYEQYF. CDR3 DNA sequence: TGTGCCAGCAGCTTGGGTCGGAGCTCCTACGAGCAGTACTTC. This rearrangement joins TRBV5-6 to TRBJ2-7; D unresolved. The CDR3 has 14 amino acids. The germline V gene has CDR1 SGHDT and CDR2 YYEEEE. V was clipped by 0 bases and J by 0 bases, with 7 bases between them.

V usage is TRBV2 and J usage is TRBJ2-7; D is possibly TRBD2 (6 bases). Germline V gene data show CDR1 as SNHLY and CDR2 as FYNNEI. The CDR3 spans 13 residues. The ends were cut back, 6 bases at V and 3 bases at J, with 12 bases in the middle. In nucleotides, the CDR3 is TGTGCCAGCAGCGCCGTGGGGGGCTACGAGCAGTACTTC. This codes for CASSAVGGYEQYF.

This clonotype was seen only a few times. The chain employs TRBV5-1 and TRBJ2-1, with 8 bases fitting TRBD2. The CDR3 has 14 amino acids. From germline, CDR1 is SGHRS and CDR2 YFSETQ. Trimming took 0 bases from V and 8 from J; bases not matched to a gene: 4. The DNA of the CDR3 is TGCGCCAGCAGCTTGGGACTAGCGAGGGATGAGCAGTTCTTC. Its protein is CASSLGLARDEQFF.

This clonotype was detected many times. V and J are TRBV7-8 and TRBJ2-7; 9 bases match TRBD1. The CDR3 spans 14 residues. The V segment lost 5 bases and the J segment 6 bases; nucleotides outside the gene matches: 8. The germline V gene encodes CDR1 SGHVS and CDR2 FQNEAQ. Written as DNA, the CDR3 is TGTGCCAGCAGCCTGACAGGGGGGCCCTTCGAGCAGTACTTC. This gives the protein CASSLTGGPFEQYF.

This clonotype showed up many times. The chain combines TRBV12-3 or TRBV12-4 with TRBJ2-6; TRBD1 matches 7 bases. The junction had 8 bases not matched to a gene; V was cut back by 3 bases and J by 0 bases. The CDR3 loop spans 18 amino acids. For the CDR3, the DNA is TGTGCCAGCAGTTTTACCGGGACAGCGGTCTCTGGGGCCAACGTCCTGACTTTC. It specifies CASSFTGTAVSGANVLTF.

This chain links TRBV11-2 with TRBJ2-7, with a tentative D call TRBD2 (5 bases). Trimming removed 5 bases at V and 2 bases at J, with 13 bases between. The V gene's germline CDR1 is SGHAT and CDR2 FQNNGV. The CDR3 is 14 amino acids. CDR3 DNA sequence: TGTGCCAGCAGCGAGGACTCAGGCCCCTACGAGCAGTACTTC. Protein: CASSEDSGPYEQYF.

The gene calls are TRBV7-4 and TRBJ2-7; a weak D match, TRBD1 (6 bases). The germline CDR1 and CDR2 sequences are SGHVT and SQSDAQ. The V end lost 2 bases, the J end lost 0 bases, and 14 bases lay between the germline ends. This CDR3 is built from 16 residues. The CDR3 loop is CASSLSGQRFSYEQYF. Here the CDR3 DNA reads TGTGCCAGCAGCTTATCTGGACAGCGTTTCTCCTACGAGCAGTACTTC.

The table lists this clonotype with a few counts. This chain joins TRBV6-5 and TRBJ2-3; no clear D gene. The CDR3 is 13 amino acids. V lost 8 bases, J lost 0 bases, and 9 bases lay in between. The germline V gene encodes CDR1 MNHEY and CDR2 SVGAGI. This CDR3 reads CASRHPSTDTQYF. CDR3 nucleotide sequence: TGTGCCAGCCGACACCCTAGCACAGATACGCAGTATTTT.

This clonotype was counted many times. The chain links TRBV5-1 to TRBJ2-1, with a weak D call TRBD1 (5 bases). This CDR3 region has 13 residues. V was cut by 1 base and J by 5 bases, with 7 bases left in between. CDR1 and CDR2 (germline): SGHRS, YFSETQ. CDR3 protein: CASSLPGNNEQFF. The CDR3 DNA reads TGCGCCAGCAGCTTGCCAGGGAACAATGAGCAGTTCTTC.

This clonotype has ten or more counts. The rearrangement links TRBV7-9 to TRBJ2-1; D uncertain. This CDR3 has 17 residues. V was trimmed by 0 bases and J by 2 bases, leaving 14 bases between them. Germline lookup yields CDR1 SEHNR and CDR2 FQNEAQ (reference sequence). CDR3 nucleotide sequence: TGTGCCAGCAGCTTAGCGTGGTTTGAAGCAACCTACAATGAGCAGTTCTTC. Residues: CASSLAWFEATYNEQFF.